These 32 T cell receptor beta chains were sequenced from one sample in a study of beta chain features in type 1 diabetes. Expressed TCRB transcripts were sequenced because the isolated RNA had all been reverse transcribed beforehand. Only in-frame clones appear in the TCRdb table, and some are missing; sequencing was by immunoSEQ multiplex PCR. The sample consists of 850,000 to 900,000 clones, about 17% of them appearing once. The sequencing sample was made of naive CD4+ T cells from blood. The origin of the receptors is a woman aged 18-35 years in good health.

The chain is built from TRBV29-1 and TRBJ2-2; TRBD2 matches at 13 bases. V shed 5 bases, J shed 2 bases, and the junction held 5 bases outside the gene matches. The CDR3 contains 16 residues. CDR1 and CDR2 (germline): SQVTM, ANQGSEA. The chain's CDR3 is CSVIGLAGENTGELFF. Here the CDR3 DNA reads TGCAGCGTTATCGGACTAGCGGGAGAAAACACCGGGGAGCTGTTTTTT.

With respect to this clone: Other nucleotide sequences from this sample produce the same CDR3. The chain has TRBV9 and TRBJ2-3, with 11 bases fitting TRBD2. This CDR3 has 15 amino acids. The germline gives CDR1 SGDLS, CDR2 YYNGEE. Trimming cost V 4 bases and J 3 bases; bases outside gene matches: 4. This chain's CDR3 is CASSPRLAGTDTQYF. The CDR3 coding sequence is TGTGCCAGCAGCCCCAGACTAGCGGGAACAGATACGCAGTATTTT.

In this sample, this clone turned up a few times. The sample carries other DNA sequences with the same CDR3. The rearrangement links TRBV5-6 to TRBJ1-5, with D unclear. Germline V gene sequence: CDR1 SGHDT, CDR2 YYEEEE. There are 13 residues in the CDR3. V was clipped by 2 bases and J by 4 bases, with 7 bases between them. The CDR3 protein is CASSLDRNQPQHF. In nucleotides, the CDR3 is TGTGCCAGCAGCTTAGACCGGAATCAGCCCCAGCATTTT.

The genes are TRBV15 and TRBJ2-5; weak D call: TRBD2 (6 bases). Germline-derived CDR1 and CDR2 are LNHNV and YYDKDF (reference sequence). The germline V and J ends were trimmed by 3 bases and 2 bases, with 10 bases remaining between them. CDR3 length equals 14 residues. This CDR3 reads CATSRYSGQETQYF. In nucleotides, the CDR3 is TGTGCCACCAGCAGGTATAGCGGTCAAGAGACCCAGTACTTC.

This clone was seen more than once but under ten times. V and J are TRBV14 and TRBJ1-2; no firm D call. V shed 0 bases and J shed 4 bases, with 3 bases lying between them. This CDR3 contains 12 residues. Germline V lookup: CDR1 SGHDN, CDR2 FVKESK. CDR3 loop: CASSQDLYGYTF. In DNA, the CDR3 is TGTGCCAGCAGCCAAGATCTCTATGGCTACACCTTC.

In this sample, this clone turned up a few times. The chain has TRBV4-2 and TRBJ2-1; D is uncertain. The CDR3 contains 16 residues. The germline V and J ends were trimmed by 3 bases and 9 bases, with 21 bases remaining between them. In germline, CDR1 is LGHNA, CDR2 YNFKEQ. CDR3 sequence reads: CASSQSLRSDSGEQFF. CDR3 bases: TGTGCCAGCAGCCAGAGTTTGAGATCCGACTCCGGTGAGCAGTTCTTC.

The chain has TRBV28 and TRBJ2-7, with 11 bases lining up with TRBD2. The CDR3 spans 15 residues. CDR1 MDHEN and CDR2 SYDVKM come from the germline V gene. V shed 6 bases and J 6 bases; nucleotides not matched to a gene: 10. The CDR3 sequence: CASSLRGTSGREQYF. The DNA of the CDR3 is TGTGCCAGCAGCTTGCGTGGGACTAGCGGCCGCGAGCAGTACTTC.

This sequence joins TRBV5-8 and TRBJ2-1, with 11 bases matching TRBD2. Trimming removed 0 bases from V and 8 bases from J; junction bases left unmatched: 7. CDR1 and CDR2 from the germline V gene are SGHTS and YDEGEE. There are 16 residues in the CDR3. In DNA, the CDR3 is TGTGCCAGCAGCTTGGCTCGGCTAGCGGGAGGTCATGAGCAGTTCTTC. Its protein product is CASSLARLAGGHEQFF.

This chain uses TRBV5-6 with TRBJ2-1, with 8 bases fitting TRBD2. The germline V gene has CDR1 SGHDT and CDR2 YYEEEE. This CDR3 contains 15 residues. Trimming took 1 base from V and 6 from J; bases not matched to a gene: 6. The DNA of the CDR3 is TGTGCCAGCAGCTTGACGGGAGGGCCAGGCAATGAGCAGTTCTTC. The encoded protein is CASSLTGGPGNEQFF.

This clone was detected only a few times. V gene TRBV19 combines with J gene TRBJ1-5; D might be TRBD1 (5 bases). V lost 6 bases and J 2 bases, leaving 17 bases between the germline ends. Germline V gene sequence: CDR1 LNHDA, CDR2 SQIVND (reference sequence). There are 16 residues in the CDR3. As DNA, the CDR3 is TGTGCCAGTAGCCCACCACCGCAGGGTGGCAATCAGCCCCAGCATTTT. As protein: CASSPPPQGGNQPQHF.

The V gene is TRBV10-2, the J gene TRBJ2-3; TRBD2 might be the D (6 bases). CDR1 WSHSY and CDR2 SAAADI come from the germline V gene. V gave up 6 bases and J gave up 3 bases, with 13 bases separating them. The CDR3 runs 14 residues. Here the CDR3 reads CASRSTRQTDTQYF. The CDR3 nucleotides are TGCGCCAGCAGATCGACTAGGCAGACAGATACGCAGTATTTT.

This clone was seen only a few times. The genes are TRBV18 and TRBJ2-7; D gene uncertain. Germline CDR1 and CDR2: KGHSH and LQKENI. The V and J ends lost 0 bases and 3 bases respectively, with 6 bases between them. The CDR3 is 13 amino acids. In nucleotides, the CDR3 is TGTGCCAGCTCACCACCCTGGGGCTACGAGCAGTACTTC. Amino acids: CASSPPWGYEQYF.

In this sample, this clone turned up a few times. The chain combines TRBV6-5 with TRBJ2-3; maybe TRBD2 (6 bases). V was cut by 2 bases and J by 0 bases, with 9 bases left in between. This CDR3 is built from 15 residues. Germline-derived CDR1 and CDR2 are MNHEY and SVGAGI. CDR3 sequence: CASSYGGFSTDTQYF. The DNA of the CDR3 is TGTGCCAGCAGTTACGGGGGGTTCAGCACAGATACGCAGTATTTT.

The CDR3 region is CASSQDSGLAKNIQYF. CDR3 sequence (DNA): TGTGCCAGCAGCCAAGATTCCGGGTTAGCCAAAAACATTCAGTACTTC. This chain connects TRBV4-2 to TRBJ2-4; D is ambiguous. This CDR3 has 16 residues. The V end was cut by 0 bases, the J end by 0 bases, with 9 bases between. Germline V gives CDR1 LGHNA, CDR2 YNFKEQ.

The gene calls are TRBV5-1 and TRBJ2-1; 8 bases are shared with TRBD1. This CDR3 spans 14 amino acids. The J segment lost 4 bases and the V segment lost 4 bases, leaving 4 bases of the junction unmatched. Germline V gene sequence: CDR1 SGHRS, CDR2 YFSETQ. The CDR3 region is CASSVDRGYNEQFF. In nucleotides, the CDR3 is TGCGCCAGCAGCGTCGACAGGGGTTACAATGAGCAGTTCTTC.

A few counts support this clone. The rearrangement joins TRBV20-1 to TRBJ2-1; no reliable D call. The CDR3 totals 11 residues. CDR1 DFQATT and CDR2 SNEGSKA come from the germline V gene (reference sequence). V was trimmed by 3 bases and J by 7 bases, leaving 7 bases between them. The CDR3 here is CSASYFNEQFF. In DNA, the CDR3 is TGCAGTGCTAGTTACTTTAATGAGCAGTTCTTC.

The V and J genes are TRBV10-3 and TRBJ1-5; D call uncertain. CDR1 and CDR2 (germline): ENHRY, SYGVKD. There are 13 residues in the CDR3. V shed 0 bases and J shed 8 bases, with 8 bases lying between them. CDR3 sequence reads: CAISESMGKPQHF. Here the CDR3 DNA reads TGTGCCATCAGTGAGTCTATGGGAAAGCCCCAGCATTTT.

The chain links TRBV4-3 to TRBJ2-1; the D gene is possibly TRBD2 (5 bases). V was shortened by 0 bases and J by 1 base, with 13 bases between the two germline ends. Looked up from germline, CDR1 is LGHNA and CDR2 is YSLEER. The CDR3 contains 17 residues. CDR3 amino acids: CASSQDFGSLSYNEQFF. CDR3 DNA sequence: TGCGCCAGCAGCCAAGATTTTGGGAGTCTTTCCTACAATGAGCAGTTCTTC.

This chain uses TRBV9 with TRBJ2-5; 9 bases map to TRBD2. The junction had 7 bases not matched to a gene; V was cut back by 3 bases and J by 1 base. Germline-derived CDR1 and CDR2 are SGDLS and YYNGEE. This CDR3 comprises 16 residues. As DNA, the CDR3 is TGTGCCAGCAGCGCTACCGGGACTAGCCCCCAAGAGACCCAGTACTTC. Translating it yields CASSATGTSPQETQYF.

V gene TRBV6-5 combines with J gene TRBJ2-5; D call uncertain. The CDR3 loop spans 12 amino acids. V lost 7 bases and J 5 bases, leaving 11 bases between the germline ends. Germline CDR1 MNHEY, CDR2 SVGAGI. The DNA for the CDR3 is TGTGCCAGCAAGAACGGCTTTGAGACCCAGTACTTC. The encoded protein is CASKNGFETQYF.

About this clone itself: In the same sample, other DNA sequences code for this CDR3. The chain is built from TRBV18 and TRBJ1-5, with no clear D. Germline CDR1 KGHSH, CDR2 LQKENI. Trimming cost V 2 bases and J 7 bases, with 9 bases left between them. The length of the CDR3 is 13 residues. As DNA, the CDR3 is TGTGCCAGCTCACCAGGGAGGGAACAGCCCCAGCATTTT. It codes for CASSPGREQPQHF.

This clone has just a few counts. The chain combines TRBV5-5 with TRBJ2-3; perhaps TRBD2 as D (5 bases). V gave up 4 bases and J gave up 3 bases, with 9 bases separating them. This CDR3 has 13 amino acids. Germline loops: CDR1 SGHKS, CDR2 YYEKEE (reference sequence). This CDR3 is CASSQPGTDTQYF. The DNA of the CDR3 is TGTGCCAGCAGCCAACCGGGAACAGATACGCAGTATTTT.

The V call is TRBV6-5, the J call TRBJ1-2, with D unresolved. Trimming cost V 0 bases and J 8 bases, with 10 bases left between them. CDR3 size: 13 residues. From germline, CDR1 is MNHEY and CDR2 SVGAGI. The CDR3 loop is CASSYSPGRGYTF. The CDR3 DNA reads as TGTGCCAGCAGTTACTCACCGGGGAGGGGCTACACCTTC.

The V gene is TRBV27, the J gene TRBJ2-5, with 11 bases matching TRBD2. V shed 6 bases and J 4 bases; nucleotides not matched to a gene: 7. Germline-derived CDR1 and CDR2 are MNHEY and SMNVEV (reference sequence). The CDR3 covers 15 residues. The CDR3 region has the DNA TGTGCCAGCAGAATAGCGGGAGGGGCGCGAGAGACCCAGTACTTC. Translation gives CASRIAGGARETQYF.

The chain links TRBV29-1 to TRBJ1-5; a weak D match, TRBD1 (5 bases). Germline CDR1 and CDR2: SQVTM and ANQGSEA. This CDR3 spans 13 amino acids. V lost 5 bases and J lost 4, with 12 bases in between. Here the CDR3 reads CSVRQGFNQPQHF. CDR3 DNA sequence: TGCAGCGTTCGGCAGGGCTTTAATCAGCCCCAGCATTTT. The complete variable domain, with remaining parts taken from reference TRBV29-1 and TRBJ1-5, reads SAVISQKPSRDICQRGTSLTIQCQVDSQVTMMFWYRQQPGQSLTLIATANQGSEATYESGFVIDKFPISRPNLTFSTLTVSNMSPEDSSIYLCSVRQGFNQPQHFGDGTRLSIL.

V is TRBV7-3 and J is TRBJ2-7; D is unresolved. V dropped 2 bases and J dropped 6 bases, with 11 bases sitting between them. CDR1 and CDR2 (germline): SGHTA, FQGTGA. The length of the CDR3 is 13 residues. The CDR3 DNA sequence: TGTGCCAGCAGCTTAGGCCCGGACGGCGAGCAGTACTTC. Its protein is CASSLGPDGEQYF.

The chain is built from TRBV6-6 and TRBJ1-5; 9 bases align to TRBD1. Trimming cost V 6 bases and J 4 bases; bases outside gene matches: 4. CDR1 and CDR2 (germline): MNHNY, SVGAGI (reference sequence). This CDR3 has 14 amino acids. Written as DNA, the CDR3 is TGTGCCAGCAGCGGGACAGGGCCAAATCAGCCCCAGCATTTT. It is translated as CASSGTGPNQPQHF.

A few counts support this clone. CDR3 bases: TGCGCCAGCAGCGCGGATCCTAGGGAGACCCAGTACTTC. Protein product: CASSADPRETQYF. V and J are TRBV5-1 and TRBJ2-5; no definite D call. The germline V gene has CDR1 SGHRS and CDR2 YFSETQ. This CDR3 is 13 amino acids long. V was shortened by 4 bases and J by 5 bases, with 12 bases between the two germline ends.

V gene TRBV5-1 combines with J gene TRBJ2-1; D is unresolved. The CDR3 is 15 residues long. The germline gives CDR1 SGHRS, CDR2 YFSETQ. Trimming removed 0 bases at V and 0 bases at J, with 7 bases between. The CDR3 nucleotides are TGCGCCAGCAGCTTGGATGTCAGCTCCTACAATGAGCAGTTCTTC. Encoded protein: CASSLDVSSYNEQFF.

The chain is built from TRBV5-4 and TRBJ1-2; D remains unclear. The CDR3 is 15 amino acids. Germline CDR1 reads SGHNT; CDR2 reads YYREEE (reference sequence). Trimming removed 1 base from V and 2 bases from J, with 12 bases in between. DNA of the CDR3: TGTGCCAGCAGCTTGCAGTATGCCATAAACTATGGCTACACCTTC. It translates to CASSLQYAINYGYTF.

This clone has more than one count but fewer than ten. The rearrangement uses TRBV7-3 and TRBJ2-3; no clear D gene. CDR1 is SGHTA and CDR2 is FQGTGA in the germline V gene. The CDR3 is made up of 16 amino acids. V shed 5 bases and J shed 4 bases, with 19 bases lying between them. DNA for the CDR3: TGTGCCAGCAGCCCTATTTTCTCTGGTACCGCAGATACGCAGTATTTT. Translation: CASSPIFSGTADTQYF.

V and J are TRBV7-9 and TRBJ2-1; D remains ambiguous. Germline V gene data show CDR1 as SEHNR and CDR2 as FQNEAQ (reference sequence). The V end lost 4 bases, the J end lost 8 bases, and 12 bases lay between the germline ends. The CDR3 has 13 amino acids. The CDR3 sequence: CASSSRSGDEQFF. The CDR3 coding sequence is TGTGCCAGCAGCTCCAGGAGTGGGGATGAGCAGTTCTTC.